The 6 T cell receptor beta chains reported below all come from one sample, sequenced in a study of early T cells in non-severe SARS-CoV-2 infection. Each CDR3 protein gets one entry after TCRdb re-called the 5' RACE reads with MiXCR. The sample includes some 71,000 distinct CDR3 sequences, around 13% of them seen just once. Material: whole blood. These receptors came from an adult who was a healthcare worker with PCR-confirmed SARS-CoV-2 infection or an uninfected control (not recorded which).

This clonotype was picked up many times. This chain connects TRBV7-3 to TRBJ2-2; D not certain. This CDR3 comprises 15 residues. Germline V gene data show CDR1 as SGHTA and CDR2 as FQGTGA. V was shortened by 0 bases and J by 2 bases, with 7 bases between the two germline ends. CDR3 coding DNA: TGTGCCAGCAGCTTAACAGTCACCAACACCGGGGAGCTGTTTTTT. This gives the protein CASSLTVTNTGELFF.

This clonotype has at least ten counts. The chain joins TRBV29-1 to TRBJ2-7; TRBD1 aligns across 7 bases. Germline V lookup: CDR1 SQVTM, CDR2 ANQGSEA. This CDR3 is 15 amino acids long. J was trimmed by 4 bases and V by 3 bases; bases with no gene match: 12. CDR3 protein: CSVDGFSGGQYEQYF. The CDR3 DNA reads TGCAGCGTTGACGGTTTTTCAGGGGGTCAGTACGAGCAGTACTTC.

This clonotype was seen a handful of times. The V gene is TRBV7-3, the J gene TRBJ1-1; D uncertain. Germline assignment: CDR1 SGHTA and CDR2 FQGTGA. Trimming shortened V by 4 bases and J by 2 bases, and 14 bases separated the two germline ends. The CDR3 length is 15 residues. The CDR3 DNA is TGTGCCAGCAGCTCCGATGCAACAAGTAACACTGAAGCTTTCTTT. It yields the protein CASSSDATSNTEAFF.

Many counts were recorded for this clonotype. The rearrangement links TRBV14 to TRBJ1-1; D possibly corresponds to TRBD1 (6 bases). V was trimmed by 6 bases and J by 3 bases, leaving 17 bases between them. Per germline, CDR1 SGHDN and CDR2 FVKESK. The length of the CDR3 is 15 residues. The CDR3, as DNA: TGTGCCAGCAGACCCTTGACAGGCCGGGACACTGAAGCTTTCTTT. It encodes CASRPLTGRDTEAFF.

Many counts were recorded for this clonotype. CDR3 in DNA: TGTGCCAGCAGTGGACAGGGTCTCGGCAATGAGCAGTTCTTC. Its protein is CASSGQGLGNEQFF. The chain joins TRBV2 to TRBJ2-1; 7 bases line up with TRBD1. Trimming removed 4 bases from V and 6 bases from J; junction bases left unmatched: 6. CDR3 length: 14 amino acids. CDR1 and CDR2 (germline): SNHLY, FYNNEI.

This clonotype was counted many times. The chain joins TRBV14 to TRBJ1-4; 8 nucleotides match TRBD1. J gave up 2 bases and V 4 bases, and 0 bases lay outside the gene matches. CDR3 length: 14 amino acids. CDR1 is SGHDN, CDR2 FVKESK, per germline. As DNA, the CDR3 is TGTGCCAGCAGCCGGGACAGGACTAATGAAAAACTGTTTTTT. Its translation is CASSRDRTNEKLFF.